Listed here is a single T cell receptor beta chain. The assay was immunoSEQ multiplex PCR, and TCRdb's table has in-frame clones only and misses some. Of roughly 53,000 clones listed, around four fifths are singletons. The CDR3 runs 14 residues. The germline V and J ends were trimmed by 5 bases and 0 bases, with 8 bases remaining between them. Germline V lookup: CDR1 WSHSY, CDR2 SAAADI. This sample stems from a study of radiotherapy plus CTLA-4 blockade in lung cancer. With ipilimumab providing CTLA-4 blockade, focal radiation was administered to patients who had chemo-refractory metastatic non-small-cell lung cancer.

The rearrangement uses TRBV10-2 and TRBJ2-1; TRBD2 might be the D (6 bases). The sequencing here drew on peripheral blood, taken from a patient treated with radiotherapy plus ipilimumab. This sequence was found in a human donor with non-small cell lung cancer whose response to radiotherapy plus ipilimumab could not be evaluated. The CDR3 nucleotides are TGCGCCAGCAGTCTAGCGTACTCCTACAATGAGCAGTTCTTC. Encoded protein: CASSLAYSYNEQFF.